Presented here are 21 T cell receptor beta chains from one specimen sequenced in a study of Graves' ophthalmopathy and Graves' hyperthyroidism. RNA transcripts provided the template for amplifying TCR beta CDR3 regions. Investigators did first-round RT-PCR with HTBI primers, then second-round multiplex PCR. Using its own MiXCR run on the multiplex PCR reads, TCRdb lists one record per CDR3 protein. The sample consists of 660,000 or so distinct CDR3 sequences, 35% to 50% of them appearing once. Specimen: peripheral blood. The source of these receptors is an adult man with Graves' ophthalmopathy.

This clonotype was detected many times. CDR3 protein: CASTPLGDPYEQYF. For the CDR3, the DNA is TGTGCCAGCACCCCCTTGGGAGACCCCTACGAGCAGTACTTC. The rearrangement links TRBV7-9 to TRBJ2-7; D perhaps matches TRBD2 (5 bases). The V and J ends lost 7 bases and 2 bases respectively, with 15 bases between them. Germline assignment: CDR1 SEHNR and CDR2 FQNEAQ (reference sequence). There are 14 residues in the CDR3. The complete variable domain, with remaining parts taken from reference TRBV7-9 and TRBJ2-7, reads DTGVSQNPRHKITKRGQNVTFRCDPISEHNRLYWYRQTLGQGPEFLTYFQNEAQLEKSRLLSDRFSAERPKGSFSTLEIQRTEQGDSAMYLCASTPLGDPYEQYFGPGTRLTVT.

This clonotype has only a few counts. This rearrangement joins TRBV7-3 to TRBJ2-2; 7 positions agree with TRBD1. Trimming took 5 bases from V and 2 from J; bases not matched to a gene: 8. Per germline, CDR1 SGHTA and CDR2 FQGTGA. The CDR3 is made up of 16 amino acids. The CDR3 nucleotides are TGTGCCAGCAGCCCATTGAAGGGGGCTAACACCGGGGAGCTGTTTTTT. This gives the protein CASSPLKGANTGELFF.

This clonotype has at least ten counts. The V gene is TRBV7-6, the J gene TRBJ1-6; 9 bases agree with TRBD1. The CDR3 is made up of 16 amino acids. Per germline, CDR1 SGHVS and CDR2 FNYEAQ. V lost 5 bases, J lost 8 bases, and 10 bases stayed unmatched. CDR3 nucleotides: TGTGCCAGCAGCAGCCAGCCGGGACAGGGCGATTCACCCCTCCACTTT. Protein sequence: CASSSQPGQGDSPLHF.

The V and J genes are TRBV9 and TRBJ1-1, with 8 bases fitting TRBD1. Trimming at V came to 2 bases and at J to 6 bases, leaving 6 bases not matched to a gene. The germline V gene has CDR1 SGDLS and CDR2 YYNGEE. This CDR3 spans 14 amino acids. CDR3 protein: CASSVADRGAEAFF. CDR3 DNA sequence: TGTGCCAGCAGCGTCGCTGACAGGGGCGCTGAAGCTTTCTTT.

This rearrangement joins TRBV19 to TRBJ1-3; D possibly corresponds to TRBD1 (5 bases). The germline V gene encodes CDR1 LNHDA and CDR2 SQIVND (reference sequence). V was pared by 5 bases and J by 2 bases, with 10 bases between. The CDR3 loop spans 14 amino acids. The CDR3 region has the DNA TGTGCCAGTAGTTCAGGGTCGCCTGGAAACACCATATATTTT. Protein: CASSSGSPGNTIYF.

Many counts were recorded for this clonotype. The CDR3 nucleotides read TGTGCCAGCAGCACCAACAGGGTCACTGAAGCTTTCTTT. It encodes CASSTNRVTEAFF. This chain uses TRBV7-9 with TRBJ1-1, with a tentative D call TRBD1 (6 bases). There are 13 residues in the CDR3. Germline CDR1 is SEHNR and CDR2 is FQNEAQ (reference sequence). Trimming shortened V by 5 bases and J by 4 bases, and 11 bases separated the two germline ends.

The CDR3 loop is CASSARGWTGSGNTIYF. For the CDR3, the DNA is TGTGCCAGCAGTGCTAGAGGGTGGACAGGCTCAGGAAACACCATATATTTT. V is TRBV25-1 and J is TRBJ1-3; TRBD1 matches at 7 bases. The CDR3 is 17 residues long. Germline V gene lookup returns CDR1 MGHDK and CDR2 SYGVNS. Trimming removed 4 bases from V and 4 bases from J; junction bases left unmatched: 13.

Many counts were recorded for this clonotype. The V and J genes are TRBV29-1 and TRBJ1-1, with TRBD1 identical over 7 bases. There are 13 residues in the CDR3. Germline V gene lookup returns CDR1 SQVTM and CDR2 ANQGSEA. V trimming: 5 bases; J trimming: 5 bases; junction bases outside the gene matches: 8. As DNA, the CDR3 is TGCAGCGTTTTGGGACAGCCGGGGACTGAAGCTTTCTTT. Its translation: CSVLGQPGTEAFF.

Regarding this clonotype: No conserved phenylalanine or tryptophan ends this CDR3, so it is likely a read error. It is unclear where the CDR3 begins or ends on the DNA, so no DNA is shown, and the CDR3 is as TCRdb lists it. The chain recombines TRBV7-2 with TRBJ1-4. With termini counted, the CDR3 has 9 amino acids. Germline values: CDR1 SGHTA, CDR2 FQGNSA. The CDR3: CASSLDLER.

The sample holds many counts of this clonotype. J is TRBJ2-7 and V is TRBV5-8, with D uncertain. CDR1 SGHTS and CDR2 YDEGEE come from the germline V gene. This CDR3 comprises 13 residues. Trimming cost V 3 bases and J 1 base, with 8 bases left between them. CDR3 amino acids: CASSSEQSYEQYF. DNA of the CDR3: TGTGCCAGCAGCTCGGAGCAGTCCTACGAGCAGTACTTC.

This clonotype was seen repeatedly, ten times or more. The chain is built from TRBV7-2 and TRBJ1-1; D perhaps matches TRBD1 (5 bases). The V end was cut by 1 base, the J end by 3 bases, with 12 bases between. The germline CDR1 and CDR2 sequences are SGHTA and FQGNSA. CDR3 length equals 15 residues. In DNA form, the CDR3 reads TGTGCCAGCAGCTTAGATGGGGCAGGGCACACTGAAGCTTTCTTT. Its translation: CASSLDGAGHTEAFF. Variable domain in full (rest from reference TRBV7-2 and TRBJ1-1): GAGVSQSPSNKVTEKGKDVELRCDPISGHTALYWYRQSLGQGLEFLIYFQGNSAPDKSGLPSDRFSAERTGGSVSTLTIQRTQQEDSAVYLCASSLDGAGHTEAFFGQGTRLTVV.

The chain joins TRBV29-1 to TRBJ2-7; perhaps D is TRBD1 or TRBD2 (6 bases each). TRBJ2-1 matches the DNA end more closely, so the J call is doubtful. The CDR3 consists of 13 residues. In germline, CDR1 is SQVTM, CDR2 ANQGSEA. CDR3 loop: CSVGRGEYNEQFF. CDR3 nucleotide sequence: TGCAGCGTTGGAAGGGGGGAATACAATGAGCAGTTCTTC.

The J gene is TRBJ2-6, the V gene TRBV5-6; possibly TRBD2 for D (6 bases). Looked up from germline, CDR1 is SGHDT and CDR2 is YYEEEE. The CDR3 is made up of 17 amino acids. V gave up 3 bases and J gave up 3 bases, with 16 bases separating them. CDR3 in DNA: TGTGCCAGCAGCTCGAACGGACGGGGAGGTGGGGCCAACGTCCTGACTTTC. It encodes CASSSNGRGGGANVLTF.

Notes on this clonotype: Sequence at one end of the junction differs from germline and may be a read error. This chain joins TRBV25-1 and TRBJ2-5; tentative D call: TRBD1 (6 bases). The CDR3 contains 15 residues. Germline-derived CDR1 and CDR2 are MGHDK and SYGVNS. The CDR3 is CACSANDRRGETQYF. The CDR3 bases are TGTGCCTGCAGTGCTAACGACCGTAGGGGGGAGACCCAGTACTTC.

V is TRBV25-1 and J is TRBJ1-4; TRBD1 might be the D (5 bases). V was clipped by 4 bases and J by 4 bases, with 13 bases between them. CDR3 size: 15 residues. CDR1 is MGHDK, CDR2 SYGVNS, per germline. CDR3 loop: CASSVTGRINEKLFF. The CDR3 DNA is TGTGCCAGCAGTGTAACGGGACGGATTAATGAAAAACTGTTTTTT.

This clonotype was seen repeatedly, ten times or more. This chain uses TRBV20-1 with TRBJ1-2; 11 bases match TRBD1. CDR3 length: 13 amino acids. V shed 2 bases and J 6 bases; nucleotides not matched to a gene: 2. Per the germline V gene, CDR1 is DFQATT and CDR2 is SNEGSKA (reference sequence). CDR3 bases: TGCAGTGCTAGATGGACAGGGGGCGATGGCTACACCTTC. Its protein is CSARWTGGDGYTF.

This clonotype showed up many times. The chain is built from TRBV10-3 and TRBJ1-5, with 8 bases identical to TRBD1. The CDR3 is 13 residues long. Germline CDR1 ENHRY, CDR2 SYGVKD. The junction had 3 bases not matched to a gene; V was cut back by 6 bases and J by 5 bases. Here the CDR3 reads CAIRGQDDQPQHF. The CDR3 nucleotides are TGTGCCATCAGGGGACAGGACGATCAGCCCCAGCATTTT.

The chain has TRBV9 and TRBJ2-7, with D tentatively TRBD2 (6 bases). The CDR3 runs to 16 residues. Germline CDR1 and CDR2: SGDLS and YYNGEE. The V and J ends lost 4 bases and 2 bases respectively, with 19 bases between them. CDR3 coding DNA: TGTGCCAGCAGCCCAGCCTTGGGACTCGCTACCTACGAGCAGTACTTC. This encodes CASSPALGLATYEQYF. Full variable domain (outside the CDR3, taken from reference TRBV9 and TRBJ2-7): DSGVTQTPKHLITATGQRVTLRCSPRSGDLSVYWYQQSLDQGLQFLIQYYNGEERAKGNILERFSAQQFPDLHSELNLSSLELGDSALYFCASSPALGLATYEQYFGPGTRLTVT.

This CDR3 is CASSQIHRGTEAFF. As DNA, the CDR3 is TGCGCCAGCAGCCAGATACACAGGGGCACTGAAGCTTTCTTT. This chain connects TRBV5-1 to TRBJ1-1; 7 nucleotides agree with TRBD1. V was clipped by 4 bases and J by 4 bases; unmatched bases: 7. This CDR3 is built from 14 residues. Germline V gene data show CDR1 as SGHRS and CDR2 as YFSETQ.

This clonotype was counted only a few times. The rearrangement uses TRBV2 and TRBJ1-2, with TRBD1 matching 10 bases. This CDR3 region has 18 residues. Looked up from germline, CDR1 is SNHLY and CDR2 is FYNNEI. V shed 6 bases, J shed 1 base, and the junction held 14 bases outside the gene matches. The CDR3 reads CASSSGRGDRGHNYGYTF. The CDR3 nucleotides read TGTGCCAGCAGCTCCGGACGTGGGGACAGGGGACATAACTATGGCTACACCTTC.

The chain links TRBV29-1 to TRBJ2-7; D is undetermined. Germline loops: CDR1 SQVTM, CDR2 ANQGSEA. V was shortened by 1 base and J by 6 bases, with 10 bases between the two germline ends. CDR3 length equals 12 residues. In DNA, the CDR3 is TGCAGCGTTGAAGGGGTGACGTCCGAGCAGTACTTC. It encodes CSVEGVTSEQYF.